This entry features one T cell receptor beta chain sequence. This record comes from a study of blood T cell repertoires in COVID-19. On the study more broadly: The origin of the acute and convalescent COVID-19 samples was the United States, Italy and Spain.

Only in-frame clones appear in the TCRdb table, and some are missing; sequencing was by immunoSEQ multiplex PCR. The data contain around 260,000 clones, around 82% of them seen just once; the ten biggest clones take up 15% to 18%. Germline V lookup: CDR1 MNHEY, CDR2 SMNVEV (reference sequence). CDR3 length: 17 residues. Losses at the gene ends were 1 base for V and 2 bases for J; bases not matched to a gene: 6. The sequence derives from a person aged 65 to 85 with COVID-19, enrolled during active disease. The gene calls are TRBV27 and TRBJ2-3; 10 nucleotides line up with TRBD1. Sample: peripheral blood. This chain's CDR3 is CASSLFGTGANTDTQYF. CDR3 coding DNA: TGTGCCAGCAGTTTATTCGGGACAGGGGCGAACACAGATACGCAGTATTTT.